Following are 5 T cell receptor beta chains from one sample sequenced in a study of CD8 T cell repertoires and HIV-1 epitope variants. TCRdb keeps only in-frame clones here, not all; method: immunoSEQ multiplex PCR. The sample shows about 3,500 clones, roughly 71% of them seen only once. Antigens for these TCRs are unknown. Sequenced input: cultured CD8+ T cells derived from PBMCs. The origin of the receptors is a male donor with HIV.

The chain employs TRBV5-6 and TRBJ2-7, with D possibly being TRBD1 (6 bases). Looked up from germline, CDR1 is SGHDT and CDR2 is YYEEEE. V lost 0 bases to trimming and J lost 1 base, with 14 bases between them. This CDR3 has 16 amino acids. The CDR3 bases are TGTGCCAGCAGCTTGGGAGGTGGGACATTTTCCTACGAGCAGTACTTC. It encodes CASSLGGGTFSYEQYF.

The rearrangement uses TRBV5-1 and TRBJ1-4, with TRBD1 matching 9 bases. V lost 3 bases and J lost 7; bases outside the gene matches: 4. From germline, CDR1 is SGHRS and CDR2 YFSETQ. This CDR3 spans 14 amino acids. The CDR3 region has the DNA TGCGCCAGCAGCTCCGGGACAGGGCCTGAAAAACTGTTTTTT. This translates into CASSSGTGPEKLFF.

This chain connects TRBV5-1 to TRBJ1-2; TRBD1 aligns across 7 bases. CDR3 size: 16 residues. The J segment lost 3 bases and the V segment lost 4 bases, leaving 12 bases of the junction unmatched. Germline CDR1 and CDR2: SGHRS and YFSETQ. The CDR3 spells CASSTNFDRADYGYTF. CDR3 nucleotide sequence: TGCGCCAGCAGCACAAACTTCGACAGGGCTGACTATGGCTACACCTTC.

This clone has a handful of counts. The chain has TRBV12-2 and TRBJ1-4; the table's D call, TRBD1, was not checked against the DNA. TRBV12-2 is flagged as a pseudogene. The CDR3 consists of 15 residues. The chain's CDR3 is CASRPQTRMFEKLFF. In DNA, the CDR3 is TGTGCAAGTCGCCCTCAGACCAGGATGTTTGAAAAACTGTTTTTT.

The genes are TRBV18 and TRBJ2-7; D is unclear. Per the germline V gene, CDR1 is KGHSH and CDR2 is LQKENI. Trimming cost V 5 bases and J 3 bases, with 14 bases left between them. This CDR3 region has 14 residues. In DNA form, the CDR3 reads TGTGCCAGCTCATTTAGTTCAGGTTTCTACGAGCAGTACTTC. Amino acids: CASSFSSGFYEQYF.